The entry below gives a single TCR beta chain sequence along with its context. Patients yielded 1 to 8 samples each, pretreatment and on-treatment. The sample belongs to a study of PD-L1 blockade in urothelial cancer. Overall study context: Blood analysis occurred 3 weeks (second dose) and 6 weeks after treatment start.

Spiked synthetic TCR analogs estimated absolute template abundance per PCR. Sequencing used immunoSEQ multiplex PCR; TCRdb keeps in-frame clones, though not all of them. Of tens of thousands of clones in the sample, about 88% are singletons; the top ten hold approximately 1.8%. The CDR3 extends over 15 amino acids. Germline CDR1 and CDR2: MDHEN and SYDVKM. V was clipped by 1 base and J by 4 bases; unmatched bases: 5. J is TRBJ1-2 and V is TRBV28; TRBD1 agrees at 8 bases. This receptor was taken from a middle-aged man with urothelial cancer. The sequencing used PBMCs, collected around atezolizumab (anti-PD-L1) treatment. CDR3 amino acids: CASSLFRGRFYGYTF. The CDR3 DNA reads TGTGCCAGCAGTTTATTCAGGGGGCGCTTCTATGGCTACACCTTC.